Listed below are T cell receptor beta chains from one sample, sequenced in a study of blood T cells in healthy people across ages. TCRdb passed the 5' RACE reads through MiXCR, listing each CDR3 protein once. The table has 500,000 to 650,000 distinct CDR3 sequences, about 29% seen once. These sequences were also reported in another study, on T cells of mothers and their children.

Sequenced: blood. Receptors originate from a boy aged 2 to 10 in good health. Both conserved end residues are part of each CDR3. Each record gives: J gene, clone size, CDR3 length, V gene, D gene, CDR3 DNA, CDR3 protein. The D gene is left open where the match is weak. Only part of the rows carry a size: once, few, many, or a class if the clone is expanded.

>TRBJ2-3|few|14|TRBV9|NA
TGTGCCAGCAGCGTAGAAGGGGTTACAGATACGCAGTATTTT
CASSVEGVTDTQYF
>TRBJ2-2|few|12|TRBV6-2/TRBV6-3|NA
TGTGCCAGCAAACCGGGGGAGGGGGAGCTGTTTTTT
CASKPGEGELFF
>TRBJ2-5|NA|14|TRBV14|NA
TGTGCCAGCAGCGACCGTGGAGGTCAAGAGACCCAGTACTTC
CASSDRGGQETQYF
>TRBJ2-5|few|15|TRBV13|TRBD2
TGTGCCAGCAGCTGGGGACTAGGAGGGGCAGAGACCCAGTACTTC
CASSWGLGGAETQYF
>TRBJ1-2|few|13|TRBV7-6|TRBD1
TGTGCCAGCAGTTCAGGGGGCCACTATGGCTACACCTTC
CASSSGGHYGYTF
>TRBJ1-3|NA|14|TRBV7-9|NA
TGTGCCAGCAGCTTGATGACCTCTGGAAACACCATATATTTT
CASSLMTSGNTIYF
>TRBJ2-4|few|16|TRBV7-2|NA
TGTGCCAGCAGCTTAGGGACGGACTTAGCCAAAAACATTCAGTACTTC
CASSLGTDLAKNIQYF
>TRBJ2-3|NA|17|TRBV5-1|NA
TGCGCCAGCAGCTTGGCCCCGAGCCTCAGAGCGGGAGATACGCAGTATTTT
CASSLAPSLRAGDTQYF
>TRBJ2-5|few|15|TRBV20-1|TRBD1
TGCAGTGCTAGGGGGGAAGGGGACAGGGGAAAGACCCAGTACTTC
CSARGEGDRGKTQYF
>TRBJ2-1|NA|16|TRBV9|TRBD2
TGTGCCAGCAGCGTAGAGGGTAGCGGGGGGCCGGATGAGCAGTTCTTC
CASSVEGSGGPDEQFF
>TRBJ1-4|NA|15|TRBV5-1|NA
TGCGCCAGCAGCTCCGAGGGAGCGACTAATGAAAAACTGTTTTTT
CASSSEGATNEKLFF
>TRBJ2-1|few|15|TRBV7-2|NA
TGTGCCAGCAGCTTGGTTACTCGCTCCTACAATGAGCAGTTCTTC
CASSLVTRSYNEQFF
>TRBJ2-1|NA|12|TRBV7-9|TRBD2
TGTGCCAGCAGCATAGGCGGGAGTACGCAGTTCTTC
CASSIGGSTQFF
>TRBJ2-7|NA|13|TRBV20-1|NA
TGCAGTGCAAAAGTACAGGGAGGCTACGAGCAGTACTTC
CSAKVQGGYEQYF
>TRBJ2-5|NA|14|TRBV7-9|NA
TGTGCCAGCAGCCACGGACTAGGGGGAGAGACCCAGTACTTC
CASSHGLGGETQYF
>TRBJ1-5|few|17|TRBV10-3|NA
TGTGCCATCAGTGAGAAGCAGGCTTCCTATAGCAATCAGCCCCAGCATTTT
CAISEKQASYSNQPQHF
>TRBJ2-7|many|13|TRBV2|TRBD2
TGTGCCAGCAGGAGGACTAGCTCCTACGAGCAGTACTTC
CASRRTSSYEQYF
>TRBJ2-3|NA|14|TRBV5-1|NA
TGCGCCAGCAGCGGCGACCCTGGCACAGATACGCAGTATTTT
CASSGDPGTDTQYF
>TRBJ1-1|NA|15|TRBV3-1|NA
TGCGCCAGCCGATTAACAAGAGGGGGGAACACTGAAGCTTTCTTT
CASRLTRGGNTEAFF
>TRBJ2-7|NA|17|TRBV7-9|NA
TGTGCCAGCAGCTTAGGACACTTCCGGGACACAGATTACGAGCAGTACTTC
CASSLGHFRDTDYEQYF
>TRBJ2-2|few|13|TRBV2|NA
TGTGCCAGCAAGACGGGGCGCACCGGGGAGCTGTTTTTT
CASKTGRTGELFF
>TRBJ1-3|few|14|TRBV12-3/TRBV12-4|NA
TGTGCCAGCAGTTTAACTGACCCTGGAAACACCATATATTTT
CASSLTDPGNTIYF
>TRBJ2-1|NA|16|TRBV7-9|NA
TGTGCCAGCAGCTTACGTGGGGGACAACCTTACGATGAGCAGTTCTTC
CASSLRGGQPYDEQFF
>TRBJ1-2|few|12|TRBV6-6|TRBD1
TGTGCCACTTACACCACAGGGGTTGGCTACACCTTC
CATYTTGVGYTF
>TRBJ2-3|few|14|TRBV29-1|NA
TGCAGCGTGACCCCCGTTGGAAACACAGATACGCAGTATTTT
CSVTPVGNTDTQYF
>TRBJ1-4|few|15|TRBV5-1|NA
TGCGCCAGCAGCACGACAGGATCCGCGAATGAAAAACTGTTTTTT
CASSTTGSANEKLFF
>TRBJ1-5|few|12|TRBV7-2|NA
TGTGCCAGCAGCTTTATCAATCAGCCCCAGCATTTT
CASSFINQPQHF
>TRBJ2-1|NA|18|TRBV21-1|NA
TGTGCCAGCAGCAGAAAAGGGGGTACAGGGCCCTCCTACAATGAGCAGTTCTTC
CASSRKGGTGPSYNEQFF
>TRBJ1-4|few|15|TRBV5-1|NA
TGCGCCAGCAGCTTGGGACAGGTCGTTAATGAAAAACTGTTTTTT
CASSLGQVVNEKLFF